This T cell receptor beta chain was identified during a study of blood T cell repertoires in COVID-19. As for the study in general: Samples of COVID-19 (acute and convalescent) were obtained from the United States, Italy and Spain. In each case, the material was cDNA or gDNA derived from T cells, B-cell-depleted T cells, or PBMCs.

Germline V gene data show CDR1 as GTSNPN and CDR2 as SVGIG (reference sequence). Trimming left V 0 bases short and J 4 bases short, with 13 bases between. The CDR3 sequence is 14 residues long. Authors' processing steps: Reference gene primer amplification in the assay estimated nucleated cell counts. Measured with immunoSEQ multiplex PCR; TCRdb has only the in-frame clones, and not every one. V and J calls and clone size follow that table, whereas D and trimming were derived from the DNA. The repertoire holds some 120,000 clones, with about 80% as singletons. This clone appeared once. J is TRBJ2-7 and V is TRBV30; TRBD2 might be the D (6 bases). The sequenced sample was peripheral blood. The TCR sequence derives from a human donor in a cohort sampled during active COVID-19. The CDR3 loop is CAWSVPEAGYEQYF. CDR3 sequence (DNA): TGTGCCTGGAGTGTACCTGAGGCGGGGTACGAGCAGTACTTC.